The clone carrying this TCR beta chain was recorded many times. The target antigen is unknown. Profiling that covered TCR beta VDJ and CDR3 relied on genomic DNA as its template. TCRdb re-called the reads through MiXCR, storing one row per CDR3 protein. The data show approximately 200,000 distinct CDR3 sequences, with under 70% seen just once and under 60% held by the top ten. This record belongs to a study of CD8+CD57+ T cells in acquired aplastic anemia. Study context: Sorted cells (CD4+ and CD8+) yielded DNA amounts that averaged roughly 3 ug.

Findings of the study overall: Common to patients and controls were around 30 CD8+ CDR3 sequences.

This CDR3 has 13 amino acids. Germline V gives CDR1 MGHRA, CDR2 YSYEKL. The trim removed 10 bases at V and 6 bases at J, leaving 9 bases unmatched. This chain joins TRBV4-1 and TRBJ2-1; 7 bases map to TRBD2. The receptor comes from a human donor with severe aplastic anemia or a healthy control (not recorded which). The sequenced sample was sorted CD4+, CD8+, or CD8+CD57+ T cells (not recorded which) from PBMCs. The CDR3 region has the DNA TGCGCCACGGGTCCGACTAGCAGCAATGAGCAGTTCTTC. This codes for CATGPTSSNEQFF.